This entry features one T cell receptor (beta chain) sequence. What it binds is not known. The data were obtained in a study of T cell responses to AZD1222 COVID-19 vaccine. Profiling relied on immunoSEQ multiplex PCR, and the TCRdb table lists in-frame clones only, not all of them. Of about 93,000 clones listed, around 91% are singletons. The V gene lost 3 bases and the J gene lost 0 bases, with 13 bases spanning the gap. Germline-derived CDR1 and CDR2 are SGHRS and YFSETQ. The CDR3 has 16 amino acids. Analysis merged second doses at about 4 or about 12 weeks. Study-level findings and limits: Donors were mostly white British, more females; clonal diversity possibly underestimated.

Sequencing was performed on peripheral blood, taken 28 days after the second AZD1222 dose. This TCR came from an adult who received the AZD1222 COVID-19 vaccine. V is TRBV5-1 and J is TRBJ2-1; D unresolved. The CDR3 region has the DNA TGCGCCAGCAGCTCCTACGGCGCTAGCTCCTACAATGAGCAGTTCTTC. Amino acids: CASSSYGASSYNEQFF.